The rows below give T cell receptor beta chains drawn from one sample of a study of blood T cell repertoires in COVID-19. Data came from immunoSEQ multiplex PCR; TCRdb stores just in-frame clones and leaves some out. The table has 130,000 to 150,000 clones, 87% seen once; the top ten hold 0.95%. Sequenced material: peripheral blood. The source is a woman aged 45 to 65 with acute or convalescent COVID-19. Each CDR3 is given with its conserved first and last residue. The D gene is left open where the match is weak. Expanded clones are given a class, and other clones once, few, many or no size at all.

d_call	v_call	j_call	clone_size	cdr3_nt	cdr3_aa
TRBD2	TRBV9	TRBJ2-3	-	TGTGCCAGCAGCGACACTAGCGGGGGTAGGGATACGCAGTATTTT	CASSDTSGGRDTQYF
-	TRBV27	TRBJ2-7	-	TGTGCCAGCAGTTTATCGTATGGGGCTAACTACGAGCAGTACTTC	CASSLSYGANYEQYF
TRBD1	TRBV30	TRBJ1-2	-	TGTGCCTGGCAGACAGGGGACGGCTATGGCTACACCTTC	CAWQTGDGYGYTF
TRBD1	TRBV7-3	TRBJ2-1	-	TGTGCCAGCAGTAAGGGACAGGGGACCTTCTACAATGAGCAGTTCTTC	CASSKGQGTFYNEQFF
-	TRBV28	TRBJ1-2	-	TGTGCCAGCAGTTTAGCGGTCGGGGGGGTTGGCTACACCTTC	CASSLAVGGVGYTF
TRBD1	TRBV7-8	TRBJ2-2	-	TGTGCCAGCAGCTTCTACAGGGGCGCGGAGACCGGGGAGCTGTTTTTT	CASSFYRGAETGELFF
-	TRBV11-3	TRBJ2-1	-	TGTGCCAGCTCCCGGGAATACCCTAGCAATGAGCAGTTCTTC	CASSREYPSNEQFF
TRBD1	TRBV11-3	TRBJ1-1	-	TGTGCCAGCAGCTTAGACCCGACAGGGCGGGCTTTCTTT	CASSLDPTGRAFF
-	TRBV3-1/TRBV3-2	TRBJ2-7	few	TGTGCCAGCAGCCAAGCTCCAGCGGCCTCCTACGAGCAGTACTTC	CASSQAPAASYEQYF
-	TRBV7-8	TRBJ1-1	many	TGTGCCAGCAGCCCCGGACTGTTGAACACTGAAGCTTTCTTT	CASSPGLLNTEAFF
-	TRBV3-1/TRBV3-2	TRBJ2-1	-	TGTGCCAGCAGCCACCTAGACCGGGGAGTCTACAATGAGCAGTTCTTC	CASSHLDRGVYNEQFF
-	TRBV9	TRBJ1-6	-	TGTGCCAGCAGCGTAGGGCAATACAGCTCCTATAATTCACCCCTCCACTTT	CASSVGQYSSYNSPLHF
-	TRBV7-6	TRBJ2-7	-	TGTGCCAGCAGCTTAATTTCGGGGGGCACCTACGAGCAGTACTTC	CASSLISGGTYEQYF
TRBD1	TRBV3-1/TRBV3-2	TRBJ2-1	-	TGTGCCAGCAGCACCAGCCCCAGGGGGCTGTTTTACAATGAGCAGTTCTTC	CASSTSPRGLFYNEQFF
-	TRBV7-3	TRBJ2-1	-	TGTGCCAGCAGCCACGACCGGGGGAGGCACAATGAGCAGTTCTTC	CASSHDRGRHNEQFF
TRBD1	TRBV6-5	TRBJ1-1	-	TGTGCCAGCGAAAGCGGACAGGTCAGGACTGAAGCTTTCTTT	CASESGQVRTEAFF
TRBD2	TRBV5-8	TRBJ2-1	-	TGTGCCAGCAGCCCCGGGACTAGCGGCTACAATGAGCAGTTCTTC	CASSPGTSGYNEQFF
-	TRBV19	TRBJ1-3	-	TGTGCCAGTAGTATCGGAGGGAGAGGTGGAAACACCATATATTTT	CASSIGGRGGNTIYF
-	TRBV6-6	TRBJ1-3	-	TGTGCCAGCAGTTACTCGAGGCCGGGTTCTGGAAACACCATATATTTT	CASSYSRPGSGNTIYF
-	TRBV30	TRBJ2-5	once	TGTGCCTGGAGCCAGGGCTTAGAGACCCAGTACTTC	CAWSQGLETQYF
TRBD1	TRBV29-1	TRBJ2-7	-	TGCAGCGTTGAGGGACAGGGAAGGAACGAGCAGTACTTC	CSVEGQGRNEQYF
TRBD1	TRBV6-5	TRBJ1-6	-	TGTGCCAGCAGTTACTCGTGGGACAGGGTTTATTCACCCCTCCACTTT	CASSYSWDRVYSPLHF
-	TRBV7-9	TRBJ1-2	-	TGTGCCAGCAGCTCCCCGACAGGAGATCTCTACACCTTC	CASSSPTGDLYTF
-	TRBV7-6	TRBJ2-3	once	TGTGCCAGCAGCCCCGTTCGGGGTCCGCCGCAGTATTTT	CASSPVRGPPQYF
TRBD1	TRBV3-1/TRBV3-2	TRBJ2-7	-	TGTGCCAGCAGCCAAGACAGGGGGCAATACGAGCAGTACTTC	CASSQDRGQYEQYF
TRBD1	TRBV19	TRBJ2-2	-	TGTGCCAGTACCGGACAGGGGACCGGGGAGCTGTTTTTT	CASTGQGTGELFF
-	TRBV6-5	TRBJ1-1	-	TGTGCCAGCCCATTGAACACTGAAGCTTTCTTT	CASPLNTEAFF
TRBD2	TRBV30	TRBJ2-7	-	TGTGCCCTGGGGTCAGCGGGGCCTCTGGGGGAGCAGTACTTC	CALGSAGPLGEQYF
TRBD1	TRBV9	TRBJ1-2	-	TGTGCCAGCAGCTATTCTACAGGGGCCGCTAACTATGGCTACACCTTC	CASSYSTGAANYGYTF
-	TRBV19	TRBJ2-5	-	TGTGCCAGTAATTTCGGGAGACAAGAGACCCAGTACTTC	CASNFGRQETQYF
-	TRBV19	TRBJ1-6	-	TGTGCCAGTAGGAGCCAAGACAGCTCCTATAATTCACCCCTCCACTTT	CASRSQDSSYNSPLHF
-	TRBV5-4	TRBJ1-2	-	TGTGCCAGCAGCCGAGTCGGCTATGGCTACACCTTC	CASSRVGYGYTF
-	TRBV15	TRBJ1-5	once	TGTGCCACCACCGGGACAAATAGCAATCAGCCCCAGCATTTT	CATTGTNSNQPQHF
-	TRBV3-1/TRBV3-2	TRBJ2-1	-	TGTGCCAGCAGCCAAGACCCCGGCTCCTACAATGAGCAGTTCTTC	CASSQDPGSYNEQFF
TRBD1	TRBV5-4	TRBJ2-2	-	TGTGCCAGCAGCTTATTCGACAGGGGGGTCGGGGAGCTGTTTTTT	CASSLFDRGVGELFF
-	TRBV2	TRBJ2-7	-	TGTGCCAGCAGTGAAGTCGCCTACGAGCAGTACTTC	CASSEVAYEQYF
TRBD1	TRBV5-6	TRBJ2-7	-	TGTGCCAGCAGAACGGACAGGCTATCCTACGAGCAGTACTTC	CASRTDRLSYEQYF
-	TRBV7-7	TRBJ2-3	-	TGTGCCAGCAGCTTAGGGAGGACAGATACGCAGTATTTT	CASSLGRTDTQYF
TRBD2	TRBV10-3	TRBJ2-7	once	TGTGCCATCAGTGATTTAACTAGCGGCGGAACCTACGAGCAGTACTTC	CAISDLTSGGTYEQYF
-	TRBV11-1	TRBJ1-6	-	TGTGCCAGCAGCCGCGCTACTCTCTCAAATTCACCCCTCCACTTT	CASSRATLSNSPLHF
TRBD1	TRBV5-4	TRBJ1-5	-	TGTGCCAGCAGCAAAGACAGGGATAATCAGCCCCAGCATTTT	CASSKDRDNQPQHF